These T cell receptor beta chains were read from a single sample in a study of response to subunit inactivated influenza vaccine. One entry per CDR3 protein results from TCRdb running MiXCR on the RT-PCR reads. This table has 550,000 to 800,000 distinct CDR3 sequences, 15% to 19% appearing once. This sample comprised PBMCs from blood, obtained approximately 13 days after vaccination. These receptors came from a man aged 45-60 years who received an inactivated influenza vaccine. Each CDR3 is given with its conserved first and last residue. The D gene is left open where the match is weak. Not all rows give a size; the values are once, few, many and, for expanded clones, a class.

CDR3 DNA: TGTGCCAGCAGTTGGGGTTTGGGGGTCCAAGAGACCCAGTACTTC
CDR3 protein: CASSWGLGVQETQYF
clone size: .
D gene: .
J gene: TRBJ2-5
V gene: TRBV12-3/TRBV12-4

CDR3 DNA: TGCAGTGCTATCGGGGGGGAGCAGTACTTC
CDR3 protein: CSAIGGEQYF
clone size: .
D gene: TRBD2
J gene: TRBJ2-7
V gene: TRBV20-1

CDR3 DNA: TGTGCCAGCAGTTTTTTGGACAGGGAATCTGAGCAGTTCTTC
CDR3 protein: CASSFLDRESEQFF
clone size: .
D gene: TRBD1
J gene: TRBJ2-1
V gene: TRBV12-3/TRBV12-4

CDR3 DNA: TGTGCCAGCAGTCCTGGCGGAACACAGCCCCAGCATTTT
CDR3 protein: CASSPGGTQPQHF
clone size: many
D gene: .
J gene: TRBJ1-5
V gene: TRBV6-1

CDR3 DNA: TGTGCCAGCAGCTTAGGGGCCCTAGTTCACAATGAGCAGTTCTTC
CDR3 protein: CASSLGALVHNEQFF
clone size: .
D gene: .
J gene: TRBJ2-1
V gene: TRBV11-2

CDR3 DNA: TGTGCCAGCGGGGACAGTTCCTTAGCCAAAAACATTCAGTACTTC
CDR3 protein: CASGDSSLAKNIQYF
clone size: .
D gene: TRBD1
J gene: TRBJ2-4
V gene: TRBV2

CDR3 DNA: TGTGCCAGCAGTGAAGCGTCCGGGACACCCTTCTACAATGAGCAGTTCTTC
CDR3 protein: CASSEASGTPFYNEQFF
clone size: few
D gene: .
J gene: TRBJ2-1
V gene: TRBV2

CDR3 DNA: TGTGCCAGCAGCTTAAGTAGCGGGACCTACAATGAGCAGTTCTTC
CDR3 protein: CASSLSSGTYNEQFF
clone size: few
D gene: TRBD2
J gene: TRBJ2-1
V gene: TRBV7-3

CDR3 DNA: TGCGCCAGCAGCCAAGATGGAGGGACTCAGCCCCAGCATTTT
CDR3 protein: CASSQDGGTQPQHF
clone size: few
D gene: .
J gene: TRBJ1-5
V gene: TRBV4-1

CDR3 DNA: TGTGCCAGCAGTTTATCGAGCCAGCCGAACACTGAAGCTTTCTTT
CDR3 protein: CASSLSSQPNTEAFF
clone size: few
D gene: .
J gene: TRBJ1-1
V gene: TRBV27

CDR3 DNA: TGTGCCATCAGTGAGGGACTAGCGGGGATCTACGAGCAGTACTTC
CDR3 protein: CAISEGLAGIYEQYF
clone size: .
D gene: TRBD2
J gene: TRBJ2-7
V gene: TRBV10-3

CDR3 DNA: TGTGCCACCAGTGATTCTAGAGGGTTCAGCACAGATACGCAGTATTTT
CDR3 protein: CATSDSRGFSTDTQYF
clone size: few
D gene: .
J gene: TRBJ2-3
V gene: TRBV24-1

CDR3 DNA: TGTGCCAGCAGCTTATTGAGAGCACAGGGGAATGAGCAGTTCTTC
CDR3 protein: CASSLLRAQGNEQFF
clone size: .
D gene: TRBD1
J gene: TRBJ2-1
V gene: TRBV7-9

CDR3 DNA: TGTGCCAGCAGTTTGTACAGGGGGATTTCCTACGAGCAGTACTTC
CDR3 protein: CASSLYRGISYEQYF
clone size: few
D gene: TRBD1
J gene: TRBJ2-7
V gene: TRBV27

CDR3 DNA: TGTGCCAGCAGGTTGGGACAGGGGGTATACAATGAGCAGTTCTTC
CDR3 protein: CASRLGQGVYNEQFF
clone size: .
D gene: TRBD1
J gene: TRBJ2-1
V gene: TRBV2

CDR3 DNA: TGTGCCAGCAGCCGTTTGGCTGGAAACACCATATATTTT
CDR3 protein: CASSRLAGNTIYF
clone size: .
D gene: .
J gene: TRBJ1-3
V gene: TRBV6-2/TRBV6-3

CDR3 DNA: TGCAGCGTTGAAGGGGGGACAGGGATTCAGGAGACCCAGTACTTC
CDR3 protein: CSVEGGTGIQETQYF
clone size: few
D gene: TRBD1
J gene: TRBJ2-5
V gene: TRBV29-1

CDR3 DNA: TGTGCCACCCGTACAGGGACAAAAGAGACCCAGTACTTC
CDR3 protein: CATRTGTKETQYF
clone size: few
D gene: .
J gene: TRBJ2-5
V gene: TRBV10-3

CDR3 DNA: TGTGCCAGCAGCTCAAGCGGGACGAACTACGAGCAGTACTTC
CDR3 protein: CASSSSGTNYEQYF
clone size: .
D gene: TRBD2
J gene: TRBJ2-7
V gene: TRBV7-2

CDR3 DNA: TGTGCCAGTAGTGTGATGTATCGGGTCTCCTACGAGCAGTACTTC
CDR3 protein: CASSVMYRVSYEQYF
clone size: few
D gene: .
J gene: TRBJ2-7
V gene: TRBV19

CDR3 DNA: TGTGCCAGCAGCTTAGCTTCCTGGGGGGAACTAGCCAAAAACATTCAGTACTTC
CDR3 protein: CASSLASWGELAKNIQYF
clone size: few
D gene: .
J gene: TRBJ2-4
V gene: TRBV11-1

CDR3 DNA: TGTGCCACCCTTCCCAGACGGACTAGCACAGATACGCAGTATTTT
CDR3 protein: CATLPRRTSTDTQYF
clone size: few
D gene: .
J gene: TRBJ2-3
V gene: TRBV7-2

CDR3 DNA: TGTGCCAGCAGTTTGGGGGGGGCGTCGGCTTCACCCCTCCACTTT
CDR3 protein: CASSLGGASASPLHF
clone size: .
D gene: .
J gene: TRBJ1-6
V gene: TRBV28

CDR3 DNA: TGTGCCAGCAGCGAGCTTGGGACAGGGGCCTACAATGAGCAGTTCTTC
CDR3 protein: CASSELGTGAYNEQFF
clone size: .
D gene: TRBD1
J gene: TRBJ2-1
V gene: TRBV7-9

CDR3 DNA: TGCGCCAGCAGCCAAGGACAGGGCGGTTCGAGCACTGAAGCTTTCTTT
CDR3 protein: CASSQGQGGSSTEAFF
clone size: few
D gene: TRBD1
J gene: TRBJ1-1
V gene: TRBV4-1

CDR3 DNA: TGTGCCAGCAGGCTTAGCGGGAGCTCCCCAGATACGCAGTATTTT
CDR3 protein: CASRLSGSSPDTQYF
clone size: many
D gene: TRBD2
J gene: TRBJ2-3
V gene: TRBV6-2/TRBV6-3

CDR3 DNA: TGCAGCGTGAGCCAAGCGGTGGATACGCAGTATTTT
CDR3 protein: CSVSQAVDTQYF
clone size: many
D gene: .
J gene: TRBJ2-3
V gene: TRBV29-1

CDR3 DNA: TGTGCCAGCTACAAAGGCGAGACCCAGTACTTC
CDR3 protein: CASYKGETQYF
clone size: .
D gene: .
J gene: TRBJ2-5
V gene: TRBV6-5

CDR3 DNA: TGCAGTGCTAGAGATTTCAGGGATTCTAGCGGGGGGCCCTACAATGAGCAGTTCTTC
CDR3 protein: CSARDFRDSSGGPYNEQFF
clone size: .
D gene: TRBD2
J gene: TRBJ2-1
V gene: TRBV20-1

CDR3 DNA: TGTGCCAGCAGCTACTCAGGACCTAATGAAAAACTGTTTTTT
CDR3 protein: CASSYSGPNEKLFF
clone size: few
D gene: .
J gene: TRBJ1-4
V gene: TRBV12-3/TRBV12-4

CDR3 DNA: TGTGCCAGCAGCTTAGACCCGGGACAGGGGGCCCACGAGCAGTACTTC
CDR3 protein: CASSLDPGQGAHEQYF
clone size: .
D gene: TRBD1
J gene: TRBJ2-7
V gene: TRBV7-6

CDR3 DNA: TGTGCCAGCAGCTTAGATAGGCGAGACAGCACAGATACGCAGTATTTT
CDR3 protein: CASSLDRRDSTDTQYF
clone size: .
D gene: .
J gene: TRBJ2-3
V gene: TRBV7-9

CDR3 DNA: TGCAGTGCTACCGGGACTAGCGGGAGTAGCTCCTACGAGCAGTACTTC
CDR3 protein: CSATGTSGSSSYEQYF
clone size: few
D gene: TRBD2
J gene: TRBJ2-7
V gene: TRBV20-1

CDR3 DNA: TGTGCCACCAGTGATTCTAGGAAGGACACAGATACGCAGTATTTT
CDR3 protein: CATSDSRKDTDTQYF
clone size: few
D gene: .
J gene: TRBJ2-3
V gene: TRBV24-1

CDR3 DNA: TGTGCCAGCAGCTTAGTAGGTAGCGGGGGGATGAGCACAGATACGCAGTATTTT
CDR3 protein: CASSLVGSGGMSTDTQYF
clone size: .
D gene: TRBD2
J gene: TRBJ2-3
V gene: TRBV11-2

CDR3 DNA: TGTGCCAGCAGCTCCACAGACATGAACACTGAAGCTTTCTTT
CDR3 protein: CASSSTDMNTEAFF
clone size: few
D gene: .
J gene: TRBJ1-1
V gene: TRBV7-9

CDR3 DNA: TGTGCCAGCAGCCAGGAACCCTATAGCGGGAGAGGAGCAGATACGCAGTATTTT
CDR3 protein: CASSQEPYSGRGADTQYF
clone size: few
D gene: TRBD2
J gene: TRBJ2-3
V gene: TRBV4-2

CDR3 DNA: TGTGCCAGCAGTCCACGCCTGGACGGCTACGAGCAGTACTTC
CDR3 protein: CASSPRLDGYEQYF
clone size: few
D gene: .
J gene: TRBJ2-7
V gene: TRBV12-3/TRBV12-4

CDR3 DNA: TGTGCCAGCAGCTTAGAACCGAGACCGGTCTACGAGCAGTACTTC
CDR3 protein: CASSLEPRPVYEQYF
clone size: .
D gene: .
J gene: TRBJ2-7
V gene: TRBV11-2

CDR3 DNA: TGCAGTGCTAGACCCACGGGGAGTGGTAGTTCACCCCTCCACTTT
CDR3 protein: CSARPTGSGSSPLHF
clone size: few
D gene: .
J gene: TRBJ1-6
V gene: TRBV20-1

CDR3 DNA: TGTGCCAGCAGCTTGAAAGTCCGGGGGGCCCAGCATTTT
CDR3 protein: CASSLKVRGAQHF
clone size: few
D gene: .
J gene: TRBJ1-5
V gene: TRBV7-2

CDR3 DNA: TGTGCCAGCAGCTTCGCTGGCTGGGACCTCCAGTATTTT
CDR3 protein: CASSFAGWDLQYF
clone size: .
D gene: .
J gene: TRBJ2-3
V gene: TRBV7-2

CDR3 DNA: TGTGCCAGCAGCTTAGCGAGGGCCCGGGACGAGCAGTACTTC
CDR3 protein: CASSLARARDEQYF
clone size: .
D gene: .
J gene: TRBJ2-7
V gene: TRBV7-2

CDR3 DNA: TGTGCCAGCAGCCCCCAGAGGGTCTATGGCTACACCTTC
CDR3 protein: CASSPQRVYGYTF
clone size: few
D gene: .
J gene: TRBJ1-2
V gene: TRBV28

CDR3 DNA: TGTGCCAGCAGCCAAGACAATCCAGGAGTTGAGACCCAGTACTTC
CDR3 protein: CASSQDNPGVETQYF
clone size: many
D gene: .
J gene: TRBJ2-5
V gene: TRBV3-1

CDR3 DNA: TGTGCCAGCTCACCGAGGGTGGACACCGGGGAGCTGTTTTTT
CDR3 protein: CASSPRVDTGELFF
clone size: many
D gene: .
J gene: TRBJ2-2
V gene: TRBV18